What follows are 2 T cell receptor beta chains derived from one specimen sequenced in a study of T-cell reconstitution after alpha-beta-depleted transplantation in children. The authors prepared the TCRbeta library with unique molecular identifiers. TCRdb re-called the PCR reads with MiXCR, one entry per CDR3 protein. The data contain over 550,000 distinct CDR3 sequences, over 9.5% of them singletons. The sample in question was PBMCs from the stem cell graft donor, obtained from the stem cell graft. These TCRs come from a human donor who donated a stem cell graft to a child with acute myeloid leukemia.

The rearrangement uses TRBV29-1 and TRBJ1-4; 7 bases fit TRBD1. Germline CDR1 and CDR2: SQVTM and ANQGSEA. Trimming at V came to 6 bases and at J to 5 bases, leaving 6 bases not matched to a gene. CDR3 length: 13 amino acids. CDR3 region: CSVAGTENEKLFF. The CDR3 region has the DNA TGCAGCGTCGCCGGGACAGAGAATGAAAAACTGTTTTTT.

The rearrangement links TRBV12-3 or TRBV12-4 to TRBJ1-1; D unresolved. The CDR3 has 14 residues. Between the trimmed V and J ends, which lost 0 bases and 6 bases, there was a span of 11 bases. CDR3 coding DNA: TGTGCCAGCAGTTTAGCTGGGGTCGGCGCTGAAGCTTTCTTT. Protein sequence: CASSLAGVGAEAFF.